The present T cell receptor beta chain was sequenced within a study of blood T cells in healthy people across ages. Overall study findings and caveats: Fewer expanded clones and more diversity marked long-lived versus aged donors.

Comment on this clonotype: The antigen remains unidentified.

The second PCR ran 7 to 11 cycles with a sample-barcoded 5' primer and J-beta primers. Carrying 12 random nucleotides, a template-switch adaptor labeled each individual cDNA molecule. TCRdb redid the calling of the 5' RACE reads with MiXCR, one entry per CDR3 protein. The table has about 800,000 distinct CDR3 sequences, approximately 25% seen once. The CDR3 sequence is 15 residues long. Germline CDR1 SEHNR, CDR2 FQNEAQ (reference sequence). Trimming removed 4 bases at V and 8 bases at J, with 17 bases between. The same data also contributed to another study, on T cells of mothers and their children. That paper states: The sample comes from fewer than 10 healthy Caucasian donors: mothers and children.

V gene TRBV7-9 combines with J gene TRBJ1-4; D call uncertain. Input material: blood. The clonotype originates from a boy aged 10-17 years in good health. CDR3 amino acids: CASSSPREIGEKLFF. The DNA for the CDR3 is TGTGCCAGCAGCTCCCCGAGAGAGATAGGCGAAAAACTGTTTTTT.